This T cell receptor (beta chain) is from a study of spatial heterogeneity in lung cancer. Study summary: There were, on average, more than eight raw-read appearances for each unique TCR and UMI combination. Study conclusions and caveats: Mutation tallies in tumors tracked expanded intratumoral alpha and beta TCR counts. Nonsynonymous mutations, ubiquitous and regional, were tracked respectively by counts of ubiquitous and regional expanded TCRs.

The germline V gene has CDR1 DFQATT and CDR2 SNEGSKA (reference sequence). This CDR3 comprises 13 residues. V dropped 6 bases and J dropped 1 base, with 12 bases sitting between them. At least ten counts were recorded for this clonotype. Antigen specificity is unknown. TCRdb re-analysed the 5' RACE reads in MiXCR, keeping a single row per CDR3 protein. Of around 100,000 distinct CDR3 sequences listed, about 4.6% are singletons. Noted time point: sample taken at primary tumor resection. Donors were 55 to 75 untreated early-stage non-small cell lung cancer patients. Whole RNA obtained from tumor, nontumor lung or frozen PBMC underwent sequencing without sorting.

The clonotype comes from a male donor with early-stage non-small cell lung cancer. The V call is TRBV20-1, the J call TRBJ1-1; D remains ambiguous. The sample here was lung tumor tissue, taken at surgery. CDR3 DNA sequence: TGCAGTGCGCCGGTGAATCCGAACACTGAAGCTTTCTTT. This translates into CSAPVNPNTEAFF.